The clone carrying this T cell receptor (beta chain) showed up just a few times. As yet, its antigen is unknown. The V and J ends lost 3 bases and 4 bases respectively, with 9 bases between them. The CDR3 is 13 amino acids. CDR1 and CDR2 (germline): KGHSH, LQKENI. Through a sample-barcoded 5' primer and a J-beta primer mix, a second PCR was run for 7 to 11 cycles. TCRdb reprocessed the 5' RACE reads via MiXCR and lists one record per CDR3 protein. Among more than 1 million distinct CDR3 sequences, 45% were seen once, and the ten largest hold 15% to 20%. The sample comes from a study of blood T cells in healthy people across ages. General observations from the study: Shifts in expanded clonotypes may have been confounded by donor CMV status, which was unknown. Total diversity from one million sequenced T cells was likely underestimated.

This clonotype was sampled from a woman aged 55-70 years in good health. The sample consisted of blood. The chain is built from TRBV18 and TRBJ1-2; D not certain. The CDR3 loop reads CASSPSRLYGYTF. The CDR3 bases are TGTGCCAGCTCACCGTCAAGACTCTATGGCTACACCTTC. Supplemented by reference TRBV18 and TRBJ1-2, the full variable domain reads NAGVMQNPRHLVRRRGQEARLRCSPMKGHSHVYWYRQLPEEGLKFMVYLQKENIIDESGMPKERFSAEFPKEGPSILRIQQVVRGDSAAYFCASSPSRLYGYTFGSGTRLTVV.